This passage covers 23 T cell receptor beta chains from one sample sequenced in a study of CD8+ T cells in alopecia areata. RNA, once extracted, was reverse transcribed into cDNA for use as the sequencing template. The method was immunoSEQ multiplex PCR; TCRdb's version includes in-frame clones alone and lacks a portion of them. The sample includes about 150,000 clones, around 55% seen only once; the top ten take just under 20%. This specimen consisted of CD8+ T cells sorted from blood, obtained at week 0. The receptor source for this set is a human donor with alopecia areata.

This chain connects TRBV9 to TRBJ2-3; 7 bases map to TRBD1. The CDR3 sequence is 15 residues long. Germline V gives CDR1 SGDLS, CDR2 YYNGEE. V was clipped by 3 bases and J by 4 bases; unmatched bases: 8. This chain's CDR3 is CASSAGGVGADTQYF. CDR3 in DNA: TGTGCCAGCAGCGCAGGGGGAGTAGGGGCAGATACGCAGTATTTT.

The chain carries TRBV15 and TRBJ2-7; maybe TRBD1 (5 bases). CDR3 size: 15 residues. Germline CDR1 and CDR2: LNHNV and YYDKDF (reference sequence). Trimming took off 1 base at V and 1 base at J, with 11 bases between the two ends. CDR3 bases: TGTGCCACCAGCAGAGTGGCGGACATATCCTACGAGCAGTACTTC. Protein product: CATSRVADISYEQYF.

The J gene is TRBJ1-3, the V gene TRBV29-1; perhaps TRBD1 as D (5 bases). This CDR3 region has 14 residues. CDR1 and CDR2 (germline): SQVTM, ANQGSEA. Trimming removed 4 bases from V and 0 bases from J, with 10 bases in between. CDR3 amino acids: CSVGQPSSGNTIYF. CDR3 DNA: TGCAGCGTTGGACAGCCATCCTCTGGAAACACCATATATTTT.

The chain recombines TRBV10-3 with TRBJ2-1; D could derive from TRBD1 or TRBD2 (6 bases each). The germline gives CDR1 ENHRY, CDR2 SYGVKD. The CDR3 is made up of 14 amino acids. V gave up 0 bases and J gave up 10 bases, with 13 bases separating them. CDR3 DNA sequence: TGTGCCATCAGTGAGTCGACCGGGGGCCGGGAGCAGTTCTTC. Amino acids: CAISESTGGREQFF.

The chain couples TRBV29-1 to TRBJ1-2; D uncertain. There are 11 residues in the CDR3. CDR1 is SQVTM, CDR2 ANQGSEA, per germline. V lost 7 bases to trimming and J lost 1 base, with 7 bases between them. The DNA for the CDR3 is TGCAGCGCCCGGGATAACTATGGCTACACCTTC. It specifies CSARDNYGYTF. Full variable domain (missing parts from reference TRBV29-1 and TRBJ1-2): SAVISQKPSRDICQRGTSLTIQCQVDSQVTMMFWYRQQPGQSLTLIATANQGSEATYESGFVIDKFPISRPNLTFSTLTVSNMSPEDSSIYLCSARDNYGYTFGSGTRLTVV.

The rearrangement uses TRBV15 and TRBJ2-6; D gene unclear. V was clipped by 5 bases and J by 9 bases, with 11 bases between them. CDR1 is LNHNV and CDR2 is YYDKDF in the germline V gene (reference sequence). CDR3 size: 13 residues. CDR3 nucleotide sequence: TGTGCCACCAGCTCCCAAGGACGCAACGTCCTGACTTTC. Its translation is CATSSQGRNVLTF.

In its sample, this clone was seen many times. The chain recombines TRBV6-5 with TRBJ1-6, with D maybe TRBD1 (6 bases). V dropped 6 bases and J dropped 3 bases, with 12 bases sitting between them. The CDR3 sequence is 15 residues long. CDR1 MNHEY and CDR2 SVGAGI come from the germline V gene. The CDR3 bases are TGTGCCAGCAGGAACCGGGACAACTATAATTCACCCCTCCACTTT. It codes for CASRNRDNYNSPLHF.

The J gene is TRBJ2-2, the V gene TRBV7-6; maybe TRBD1 (6 bases). V was pared by 5 bases and J by 3 bases, with 16 bases between. This CDR3 has 16 amino acids. Germline loops: CDR1 SGHVS, CDR2 FNYEAQ. DNA of the CDR3: TGTGCCAGCAGCCCTAACCCGACAGGAGACACCGGGGAGCTGTTTTTT. Translating it yields CASSPNPTGDTGELFF.

CDR3 protein: CASSQAGIGYGYTF. The CDR3 DNA sequence: TGCGCCAGCAGCCAAGCAGGGATCGGCTATGGCTACACCTTC. This chain uses TRBV4-1 with TRBJ1-2; D perhaps matches TRBD1 (5 bases). Germline V gene lookup returns CDR1 MGHRA and CDR2 YSYEKL. This CDR3 comprises 14 residues. V lost 1 base, J lost 4 bases, and 10 bases lay in between.

V usage is TRBV15 and J usage is TRBJ2-3; 10 nucleotides agree with TRBD2. Trimming at V came to 5 bases and at J to 3 bases, leaving 8 bases not matched to a gene. From germline, CDR1 is LNHNV and CDR2 YYDKDF (reference sequence). The CDR3 spans 16 residues. DNA for the CDR3: TGTGCCACCAGCCCGGAGGCTAGCGGGGGAACAGATACGCAGTATTTT. Protein: CATSPEASGGTDTQYF.

This sequence joins TRBV7-8 and TRBJ2-5; D unresolved. V was cut by 6 bases and J by 1 base, with 12 bases left in between. The CDR3 runs to 14 residues. The germline V gene encodes CDR1 SGHVS and CDR2 FQNEAQ. The CDR3 is CASSSSDGQETQYF. The CDR3 DNA reads TGTGCCAGCAGTTCCTCTGACGGCCAAGAGACCCAGTACTTC.

The chain recombines TRBV7-8 with TRBJ2-7, with D unresolved. Between the trimmed V and J ends, which lost 1 base and 3 bases, there was a span of 10 bases. The germline V gene encodes CDR1 SGHVS and CDR2 FQNEAQ. This CDR3 contains 14 residues. CDR3 sequence: CASSLETESYEQYF. In DNA form, the CDR3 reads TGTGCCAGCAGCTTAGAGACGGAGAGCTACGAGCAGTACTTC.

J is TRBJ2-3 and V is TRBV29-1; D could derive from TRBD1 or TRBD2 (6 bases each). The CDR3 consists of 14 residues. V gave up 8 bases and J gave up 0 bases, with 15 bases separating them. CDR1 is SQVTM, CDR2 ANQGSEA, per germline. The CDR3 loop reads CSTHMGGSTDTQYF. The DNA of the CDR3 is TGCAGCACCCATATGGGGGGCAGCACAGATACGCAGTATTTT.

This clone was counted only a few times. This chain uses TRBV19 with TRBJ2-1, with 7 bases aligning to TRBD1. J gave up 0 bases and V 7 bases, and 6 bases lay outside the gene matches. Looked up from germline, CDR1 is LNHDA and CDR2 is SQIVND (reference sequence). The CDR3 covers 15 residues. CDR3 residues: CASKFSGGSYNEQFF. CDR3 in DNA: TGTGCCAGTAAGTTTTCAGGGGGCTCCTACAATGAGCAGTTCTTC.

The V gene is TRBV10-2, the J gene TRBJ1-1; D perhaps matches TRBD1 (6 bases). Looked up from germline, CDR1 is WSHSY and CDR2 is SAAADI. Trimming took 7 bases from V and 1 from J, leaving 13 bases between them. The CDR3 has 14 amino acids. CDR3 protein: CASTGGQRNTEAFF. The CDR3 nucleotides are TGCGCCAGCACGGGGGGCCAGAGGAACACTGAAGCTTTCTTT.

The gene calls are TRBV6-5 and TRBJ2-5; 9 positions agree with TRBD2. The CDR3 runs to 16 residues. Germline values: CDR1 MNHEY, CDR2 SVGAGI. V lost 1 base to trimming and J lost 4 bases; unmatched junction nucleotides: 7. Here the CDR3 reads CASSYFLAGLGETQYF. The CDR3 region has the DNA TGTGCCAGCAGTTACTTTCTAGCGGGGCTAGGAGAGACCCAGTACTTC.

This clone has just a few counts. The CDR3 loop reads CSAPGTNSYNEQFF. The CDR3 bases are TGCAGCGCGCCAGGGACCAACTCCTACAATGAGCAGTTCTTC. This chain uses TRBV29-1 with TRBJ2-1; D might be TRBD1 or TRBD2, each matching 5 bases. The CDR3 covers 14 residues. V was shortened by 7 bases and J by 0 bases, with 13 bases between the two germline ends. CDR1 SQVTM and CDR2 ANQGSEA come from the germline V gene.

The J gene is TRBJ2-7, the V gene TRBV4-2; unclear D gene. V was shortened by 0 bases and J by 0 bases, with 6 bases between the two germline ends. Germline V gene sequence: CDR1 LGHNA, CDR2 YNFKEQ. The CDR3 is made up of 14 amino acids. CDR3 DNA: TGTGCCAGCAGCCAAGATAAGGGCTCCTACGAGCAGTACTTC. It encodes CASSQDKGSYEQYF.

This chain links TRBV5-1 with TRBJ2-3; D possibly matches TRBD1 or TRBD2 (6 bases each). Looked up from germline, CDR1 is SGHRS and CDR2 is YFSETQ. V was clipped by 6 bases and J by 5 bases, with 28 bases between them. The CDR3 totals 18 residues. The DNA for the CDR3 is TGCGCCAGCAAGCCCCCCAGGACAGACTATACCGGGGGAGATACGCAGTATTTT. This gives the protein CASKPPRTDYTGGDTQYF.

This chain connects TRBV30 to TRBJ2-1; D is possibly TRBD1 (7 bases). Deletions cut 2 bases from V and 7 bases from J, with 12 bases between. The CDR3 loop spans 13 amino acids. CDR1 is GTSNPN and CDR2 is SVGIG in the germline V gene (reference sequence). The DNA for the CDR3 is TGTGCCTGGAGTCAGGGGGACTTGAATGAGCAGTTCTTC. Protein product: CAWSQGDLNEQFF.

V gene TRBV30 combines with J gene TRBJ2-7; tentative D call: TRBD2 (5 bases). Trimming removed 3 bases at V and 0 bases at J, with 9 bases between. The CDR3 length is 13 residues. Germline loops: CDR1 GTSNPN, CDR2 SVGIG (reference sequence). CDR3 in amino acids: CAWSMDFSYEQYF. The CDR3 nucleotides read TGTGCCTGGAGCATGGACTTCTCCTACGAGCAGTACTTC.

The V call is TRBV11-2, the J call TRBJ2-1; 7 nucleotides match TRBD2. Germline CDR1 and CDR2: SGHAT and FQNNGV. This CDR3 comprises 13 residues. V trimming: 4 bases; J trimming: 7 bases; junction bases outside the gene matches: 4. The CDR3 loop reads CASSSSGGNEQFF. The DNA of the CDR3 is TGTGCCAGCAGCTCCTCGGGGGGAAATGAGCAGTTCTTC.

This clone occurred once. The genes are TRBV11-2 and TRBJ2-2; 10 bases are a match to TRBD2. The trim removed 1 base at V and 4 bases at J, leaving 3 bases unmatched. Germline CDR1 reads SGHAT; CDR2 reads FQNNGV. The CDR3 spans 16 residues. The CDR3 is CASSLVAGGPTGELFF. In DNA form, the CDR3 reads TGTGCCAGCAGCTTAGTAGCGGGGGGACCCACCGGGGAGCTGTTTTTT.